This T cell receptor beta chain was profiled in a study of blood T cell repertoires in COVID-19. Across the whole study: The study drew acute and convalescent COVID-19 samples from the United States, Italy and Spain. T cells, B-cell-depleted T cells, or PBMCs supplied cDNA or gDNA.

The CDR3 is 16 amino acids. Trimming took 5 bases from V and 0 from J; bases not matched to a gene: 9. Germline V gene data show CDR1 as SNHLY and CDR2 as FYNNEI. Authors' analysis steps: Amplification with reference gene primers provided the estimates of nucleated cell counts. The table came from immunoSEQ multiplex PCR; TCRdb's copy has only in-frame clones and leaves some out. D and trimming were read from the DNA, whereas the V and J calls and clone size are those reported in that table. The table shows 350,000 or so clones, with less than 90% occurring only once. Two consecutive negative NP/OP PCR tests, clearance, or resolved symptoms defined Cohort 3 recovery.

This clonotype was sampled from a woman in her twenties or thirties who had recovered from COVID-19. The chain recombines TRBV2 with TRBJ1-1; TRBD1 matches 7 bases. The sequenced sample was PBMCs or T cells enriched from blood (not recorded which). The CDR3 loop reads CASSPIGGGMNTEAFF. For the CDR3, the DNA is TGTGCCAGCAGTCCCATCGGAGGGGGCATGAACACTGAAGCTTTCTTT.